A single sample is the source of the 32 T cell receptor beta chains below, sequenced in a study of blood T cell repertoires in COVID-19. The protocol was immunoSEQ multiplex PCR, while the TCRdb copy is restricted to in-frame clones and leaves out a portion. The top ten hold about a tenth of the sample, which has about 130,000 clones, around 78% seen once. Sequencing was done on a sample of peripheral blood. The receptors were gathered from a human donor in a cohort sampled during active COVID-19.

The chain combines TRBV15 with TRBJ1-1, with D possibly matching TRBD1 (6 bases). The ends were cut back, 9 bases at V and 1 base at J, with 12 bases in the middle. This CDR3 is built from 13 residues. Germline V lookup: CDR1 LNHNV, CDR2 YYDKDF (reference sequence). The CDR3 protein is CATKQGRNTEAFF. In DNA, the CDR3 is TGTGCCACTAAACAGGGACGGAACACTGAAGCTTTCTTT.

CDR3 residues: CAKEINEKLFF. CDR3 in DNA: TGTGCCAAGGAGATTAATGAAAAACTGTTTTTT. The J gene is TRBJ1-4, the V gene TRBV2; no clear D gene. Trimming removed 10 bases from V and 4 bases from J, with 7 bases in between. The CDR3 runs to 11 residues. The V gene's germline CDR1 is SNHLY and CDR2 FYNNEI.

This clone was detected once. The J gene is TRBJ2-5, the V gene TRBV9, with a weak D call TRBD1 (5 bases). CDR3 size: 15 residues. Looked up from germline, CDR1 is SGDLS and CDR2 is YYNGEE. V was pared by 4 bases and J by 2 bases, with 15 bases between. Written as DNA, the CDR3 is TGTGCCAGCAGCACCTACGCGAGACAGCAAGAGACCCAGTACTTC. It specifies CASSTYARQQETQYF.

The chain combines TRBV6-5 with TRBJ2-3; tentative D call: TRBD2 (6 bases). The CDR3 loop spans 15 amino acids. Trimming stripped 5 bases from V and 0 bases from J, with 12 bases between. Germline CDR1 is MNHEY and CDR2 is SVGAGI. DNA for the CDR3: TGTGCCAGCAGTACTCTAGCGCCCAGCACAGATACGCAGTATTTT. Amino acids: CASSTLAPSTDTQYF.

V usage is TRBV5-5 and J usage is TRBJ2-7, with TRBD2 matching 12 bases. CDR1 is SGHKS, CDR2 YYEKEE, per germline (reference sequence). J gave up 0 bases and V 4 bases, and 8 bases lay outside the gene matches. The CDR3 spans 17 residues. The CDR3 loop is CASSIGLAGPSSYEQYF. The CDR3 nucleotides read TGTGCCAGCAGCATCGGACTAGCGGGGCCTAGCTCCTACGAGCAGTACTTC.

The table lists this clone with many counts. The same CDR3 can be traced to other DNA sequences in this sample. The chain uses TRBV14 and TRBJ2-7; TRBD1 agrees at 10 bases. The germline V gene has CDR1 SGHDN and CDR2 FVKESK. The CDR3 consists of 16 residues. V trimming: 4 bases; J trimming: 0 bases; junction bases outside the gene matches: 6. CDR3 sequence: CASSRSGTGVSYEQYF. DNA for the CDR3: TGTGCCAGCAGCCGATCCGGGACAGGGGTCTCCTACGAGCAGTACTTC. The entire variable domain, with the rest obtained from reference TRBV14 and TRBJ2-7, is as follows: EAGVTQFPSHSVIEKGQTVTLRCDPISGHDNLYWYRRVMGKEIKFLLHFVKESKQDESGMPNNRFLAERTGGTYSTLKVQPAELEDSGVYFCASSRSGTGVSYEQYFGPGTRLTVT.

The chain employs TRBV5-1 and TRBJ2-1; D is ambiguous. The CDR3 spans 15 residues. V gave up 0 bases and J gave up 1 base, with 8 bases separating them. Germline CDR1 and CDR2: SGHRS and YFSETQ. The CDR3 region is CASSLATVSYNEQFF. The CDR3 DNA is TGCGCCAGCAGCTTGGCTACAGTTTCCTACAATGAGCAGTTCTTC.

The chain uses TRBV27 and TRBJ2-7; D is perhaps TRBD1 (6 bases). This CDR3 comprises 13 residues. V lost 4 bases and J 3 bases, leaving 10 bases between the germline ends. Germline lookup yields CDR1 MNHEY and CDR2 SMNVEV (reference sequence). As DNA, the CDR3 is TGTGCCAGCAGTTCGGGACAATTCTACGAGCAGTACTTC. This codes for CASSSGQFYEQYF.

J is TRBJ1-4 and V is TRBV19; D may be TRBD1 (5 bases). The CDR3 spans 15 residues. V dropped 6 bases and J dropped 0 bases, with 11 bases sitting between them. Germline V gene lookup returns CDR1 LNHDA and CDR2 SQIVND (reference sequence). CDR3 protein: CASRLQGATNEKLFF. CDR3 DNA: TGTGCCAGTAGGCTGCAGGGCGCAACTAATGAAAAACTGTTTTTT.

The chain has TRBV2 and TRBJ1-4; 9 bases map to TRBD1. Unmatched junction bases numbered 5, after V lost 5 bases and J lost 4 bases. CDR3 size: 15 residues. Germline V gene lookup returns CDR1 SNHLY and CDR2 FYNNEI. In DNA form, the CDR3 reads TGTGCCAGCAGTATTGACAGGGGGGATAATGAAAAACTGTTTTTT. It specifies CASSIDRGDNEKLFF.

J is TRBJ1-1 and V is TRBV15, with 8 bases identical to TRBD1. Germline CDR1 and CDR2: LNHNV and YYDKDF (reference sequence). V shed 2 bases and J 4 bases; nucleotides not matched to a gene: 6. The CDR3 consists of 15 residues. CDR3 bases: TGTGCCACCAGCAGACAAGCCGACAGGGGCACTGAAGCTTTCTTT. This translates into CATSRQADRGTEAFF. Filled out from reference TRBV15 and TRBJ1-1, the complete variable domain reads DAMVIQNPRYQVTQFGKPVTLSCSQTLNHNVMYWYQQKSSQAPKLLFHYYDKDFNNEADTPDNFQSRRPNTSFCFLDIRSPGLGDTAMYLCATSRQADRGTEAFFGQGTRLTVV.

The rearrangement links TRBV13 to TRBJ2-3; perhaps TRBD2 as D (7 bases). There are 15 residues in the CDR3. Per germline, CDR1 PRHDT and CDR2 FYEKMQ (reference sequence). V lost 1 base and J lost 1, with 9 bases in between. The CDR3 sequence: CASSLAGGGTDTQYF. The CDR3 DNA reads TGTGCCAGCAGCTTAGCGGGGGGCGGCACAGATACGCAGTATTTT. The variable domain in full, completed from reference TRBV13 and TRBJ2-3, reads AAGVIQSPRHLIKEKRETATLKCYPIPRHDTVYWYQQGPGQDPQFLISFYEKMQSDKGSIPDRFSAQQFSDYHSELNMSSLELGDSALYFCASSLAGGGTDTQYFGPGTRLTVL.

The V gene is TRBV9, the J gene TRBJ1-3; possibly TRBD1 for D (6 bases). V dropped 6 bases and J dropped 4 bases, with 14 bases sitting between them. The CDR3 is 14 residues long. Germline-derived CDR1 and CDR2 are SGDLS and YYNGEE. CDR3 in DNA: TGTGCCAGCAACGAACAGGGTTCAGGAAACACCATATATTTT. Translated: CASNEQGSGNTIYF. Together with reference TRBV9 and TRBJ1-3, the CDR3 gives the full variable domain: DSGVTQTPKHLITATGQRVTLRCSPRSGDLSVYWYQQSLDQGLQFLIQYYNGEERAKGNILERFSAQQFPDLHSELNLSSLELGDSALYFCASNEQGSGNTIYFGEGSWLTVV.

V is TRBV30 and J is TRBJ2-3, with 7 bases fitting TRBD1. This CDR3 region has 13 residues. Germline V lookup: CDR1 GTSNPN, CDR2 SVGIG (reference sequence). V lost 8 bases to trimming and J lost 2 bases; unmatched junction nucleotides: 7. The CDR3 protein is CAATGAPTDTQYF. CDR3 sequence (DNA): TGTGCCGCAACAGGGGCCCCCACAGATACGCAGTATTTT.

The chain has TRBV19 and TRBJ2-5; 10 nucleotides match TRBD2. This CDR3 has 18 amino acids. V shed 4 bases and J 0 bases; nucleotides not matched to a gene: 11. The V gene's germline CDR1 is LNHDA and CDR2 SQIVND (reference sequence). In DNA, the CDR3 is TGTGCCAGTAGTACCCCCCGGGAGCGGGGGGGGAACCAAGAGACCCAGTACTTC. It codes for CASSTPRERGGNQETQYF.

The CDR3 DNA reads TGTGCCAGCAGCTTACTAGCGGGGGGGCTGTTGGTCGGGGAGCTGTTTTTT. This translates into CASSLLAGGLLVGELFF. J is TRBJ2-2 and V is TRBV7-6; 12 nucleotides match TRBD2. The trim removed 2 bases at V and 7 bases at J, leaving 8 bases unmatched. Germline V gene data show CDR1 as SGHVS and CDR2 as FNYEAQ. This CDR3 region has 17 residues.

This clone was picked up a small number of times. The chain has TRBV5-4 and TRBJ2-1; no reliable D call. The V and J ends lost 5 bases and 2 bases respectively, with 14 bases between them. CDR3 length equals 15 residues. CDR1 and CDR2 from the germline V gene are SGHNT and YYREEE (reference sequence). The CDR3 spells CASRMIDWTYNEQFF. The CDR3 DNA follows: TGTGCCAGCAGGATGATTGACTGGACCTACAATGAGCAGTTCTTC.

The chain employs TRBV6-5 and TRBJ1-2, with unresolved D. CDR3 size: 14 residues. V was trimmed by 7 bases and J by 1 base, leaving 13 bases between them. The germline CDR1 and CDR2 sequences are MNHEY and SVGAGI. Here the CDR3 DNA reads TGTGCCAGCAACCGGGAGGGCCTTAACTATGGCTACACCTTC. Amino acid sequence: CASNREGLNYGYTF.

V gene TRBV19 combines with J gene TRBJ2-5; 10 bases line up with TRBD2. With 3 bases clipped from V and 1 base from J, the junction kept 5 bases outside the gene matches. Germline V CDR1 and CDR2: LNHDA, SQIVND (reference sequence). This CDR3 is 16 amino acids long. The CDR3 reads CASSILTSGAQETQYF. CDR3 DNA: TGTGCCAGTAGTATCCTAACTAGCGGGGCCCAAGAGACCCAGTACTTC.

V gene TRBV28 combines with J gene TRBJ2-3; D gene uncertain. The germline gives CDR1 MDHEN, CDR2 SYDVKM. There are 15 residues in the CDR3. V dropped 2 bases and J dropped 1 base, with 10 bases sitting between them. The CDR3 coding sequence is TGTGCCAGCAGTTTACGTCTAGGTGGCACAGATACGCAGTATTTT. Translation gives CASSLRLGGTDTQYF.

The chain uses TRBV11-2 and TRBJ2-7; 7 bases are a match to TRBD1. This CDR3 comprises 17 residues. CDR1 is SGHAT, CDR2 FQNNGV, per germline. The V and J ends lost 1 base and 1 base, in that order; junction bases with no gene match: 10. CDR3 bases: TGTGCCAGCAGCTTAGTGAGGGGGCAGGGGAAGTCCTACGAGCAGTACTTC. Protein sequence: CASSLVRGQGKSYEQYF. Variable domain in full (rest from reference TRBV11-2 and TRBJ2-7): EAGVAQSPRYKIIEKRQSVAFWCNPISGHATLYWYQQILGQGPKLLIQFQNNGVVDDSQLPKDRFSAERLKGVDSTLKIQPAKLEDSAVYLCASSLVRGQGKSYEQYFGPGTRLTVT.

This clone was counted a few times. The chain uses TRBV10-1 and TRBJ2-1; D is perhaps TRBD1 (6 bases). This CDR3 is 13 amino acids long. Trimming shortened V by 2 bases and J by 9 bases, and 11 bases separated the two germline ends. The V gene's germline CDR1 is WNHNN and CDR2 SYGVQD (reference sequence). The DNA of the CDR3 is TGCGCCAGCAGTGAGGGGGGCTTGTCTGAGCAGTTCTTC. Translated, it gives CASSEGGLSEQFF.

This chain links TRBV12-3 or TRBV12-4 with TRBJ1-2; 8 positions match TRBD1. J lost 7 bases, V lost 6 bases, and 7 bases had no gene match. The CDR3 covers 13 residues. The CDR3 region has the DNA TGTGCCAGCAGCTACAGGGGGGTGGCTGGCTACACCTTC. Its translation: CASSYRGVAGYTF.

The gene calls are TRBV11-2 and TRBJ2-7, with TRBD1 identical over 11 bases. After removal of 6 bases from V and 4 bases from J, the junction contained 5 bases not matched to a gene. CDR1 and CDR2 (germline): SGHAT, FQNNGV. The CDR3 has 14 amino acids. The CDR3 sequence: CASSTGTGGYEQYF. CDR3 DNA sequence: TGTGCCAGCAGTACCGGGACAGGGGGGTACGAGCAGTACTTC.

The chain is built from TRBV5-1 and TRBJ1-2; TRBD1 aligns across 8 bases. The CDR3 length is 17 residues. Germline V gene lookup returns CDR1 SGHRS and CDR2 YFSETQ. The V segment lost 1 base and the J segment 0 bases; nucleotides outside the gene matches: 8. CDR3 residues: CASSLTGGKVPNYGYTF. DNA of the CDR3: TGCGCCAGCAGCTTGACAGGGGGGAAGGTACCTAACTATGGCTACACCTTC.

Only a few counts were recorded for this clone. V gene TRBV4-1 combines with J gene TRBJ2-7; D gene uncertain. The V gene's germline CDR1 is MGHRA and CDR2 YSYEKL. There are 17 residues in the CDR3. Trimming pared 0 bases from V and 0 bases from J, leaving 15 bases between. CDR3 in amino acids: CASSQDKETASSYEQYF. In nucleotides, the CDR3 is TGCGCCAGCAGCCAAGATAAGGAGACCGCGAGCTCCTACGAGCAGTACTTC.

J is TRBJ1-1 and V is TRBV6-2 or TRBV6-3; D perhaps matches TRBD1 (5 bases). The germline gives CDR1 MNHEY, CDR2 SVGEGT. The CDR3 is made up of 16 amino acids. Deletions cut 5 bases from V and 5 bases from J, with 21 bases between. CDR3 coding DNA: TGTGCCAGCAGTGACCCCCGGGGGGGGGTGTTGACTGAAGCTTTCTTT. Encoded protein: CASSDPRGGVLTEAFF.

The V gene is TRBV7-9, the J gene TRBJ1-1; 8 nucleotides agree with TRBD1. V lost 2 bases and J lost 3; bases outside the gene matches: 11. Germline CDR1 and CDR2: SEHNR and FQNEAQ (reference sequence). This CDR3 spans 17 amino acids. DNA of the CDR3: TGTGCCAGCAGCTTATTCGGCAGGGGGCGTAGGGACACTGAAGCTTTCTTT. It translates to CASSLFGRGRRDTEAFF. The complete variable domain, with remaining parts taken from reference TRBV7-9 and TRBJ1-1, reads DTGVSQNPRHKITKRGQNVTFRCDPISEHNRLYWYRQTLGQGPEFLTYFQNEAQLEKSRLLSDRFSAERPKGSFSTLEIQRTEQGDSAMYLCASSLFGRGRRDTEAFFGQGTRLTVV.

The chain carries TRBV6-1 and TRBJ1-4; D perhaps matches TRBD1 (5 bases). CDR3 length: 15 amino acids. V dropped 0 bases and J dropped 7 bases, with 12 bases sitting between them. Germline-derived CDR1 and CDR2 are MNHNS and SASEGT. CDR3 DNA: TGTGCCAGCAGTGAAGCGGGGCCAGGGTCTGAAAAACTGTTTTTT. Its protein product is CASSEAGPGSEKLFF.

The rearrangement uses TRBV6-5 and TRBJ2-7; D is perhaps TRBD1 (5 bases). Germline loops: CDR1 MNHEY, CDR2 SVGAGI. Between the trimmed V and J ends, which lost 2 bases and 3 bases, there was a span of 11 bases. CDR3 length equals 14 residues. The CDR3 reads CASSYGKGYYEQYF. DNA of the CDR3: TGTGCCAGCAGTTACGGGAAGGGGTACTACGAGCAGTACTTC.

CDR3 sequence reads: CASSQERTGEQYF. The CDR3, as DNA: TGCGCCAGCAGCCAGGAAAGAACGGGCGAGCAGTACTTC. The rearrangement uses TRBV4-1 and TRBJ2-7, with D unclear. The CDR3 sequence is 13 residues long. Trimming left V 3 bases short and J 6 bases short, with 12 bases between. The germline V gene encodes CDR1 MGHRA and CDR2 YSYEKL.

This clone came up a few times. The chain carries TRBV7-9 and TRBJ2-1, with a tentative D call TRBD2 (5 bases). Per germline, CDR1 SEHNR and CDR2 FQNEAQ (reference sequence). The CDR3 length is 15 residues. V lost 2 bases to trimming and J lost 5 bases, with 13 bases between them. CDR3 loop: CASSLNWPGDNEQFF. In DNA, the CDR3 is TGTGCCAGCAGCTTAAATTGGCCCGGGGACAATGAGCAGTTCTTC.